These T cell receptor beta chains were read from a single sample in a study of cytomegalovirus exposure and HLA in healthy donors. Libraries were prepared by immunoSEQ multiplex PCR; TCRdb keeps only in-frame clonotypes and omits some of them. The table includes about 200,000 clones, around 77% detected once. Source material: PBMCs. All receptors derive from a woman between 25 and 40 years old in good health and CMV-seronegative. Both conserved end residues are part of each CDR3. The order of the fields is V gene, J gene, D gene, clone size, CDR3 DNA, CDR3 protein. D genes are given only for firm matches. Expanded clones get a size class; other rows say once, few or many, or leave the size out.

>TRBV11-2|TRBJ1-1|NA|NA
TGTGCCAGCAGCGGCAGGGGGAACACTGAAGCTTTCTTT
CASSGRGNTEAFF
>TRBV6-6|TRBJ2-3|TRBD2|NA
TGTGCCAGCAGTTATCCCGGGGGGGGGCAGTATTTT
CASSYPGGGQYF
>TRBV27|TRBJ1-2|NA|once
TGTGCCAGCAGTCAGCTAGATAGGGGCCTCTATGGCTACACCTTC
CASSQLDRGLYGYTF
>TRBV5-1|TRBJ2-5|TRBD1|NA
TGCGCCAGCAGACGAACTACAGGGGCGGAGACCCAGTACTTC
CASRRTTGAETQYF
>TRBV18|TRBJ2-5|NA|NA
TGTGCCAGCTCACCACCGAGTTTTGAGACCCAGTACTTC
CASSPPSFETQYF
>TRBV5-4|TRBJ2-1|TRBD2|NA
TGTGCCAGCAGCTTGGCCGAATCAGCGGGGGGGCGGGAGTTCTTC
CASSLAESAGGREFF
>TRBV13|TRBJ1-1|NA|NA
TGTGCCAGCAGCTCGCCGAGTACTACAAACACTGAAGCTTTCTTT
CASSSPSTTNTEAFF
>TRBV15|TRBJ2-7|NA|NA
TGTGCCACCTCGCCTAGCGCGGACTCCTACGAGCAGTACTTC
CATSPSADSYEQYF
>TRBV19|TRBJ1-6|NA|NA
TGTGCCAGTACTTCTGGGGGGAATTCACCCCTCCACTTT
CASTSGGNSPLHF
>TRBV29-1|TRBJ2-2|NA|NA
TGCAGCGTGGAGGGGCAATACACCGGGGAGCTGTTTTTT
CSVEGQYTGELFF
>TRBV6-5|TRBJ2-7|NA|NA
TGTGCCAGCAGTTACTCGTACAGCCACGAGCAGTACTTC
CASSYSYSHEQYF
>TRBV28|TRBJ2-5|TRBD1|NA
TGTGCCAGCAACCCGGGACAGGGGTACCAAGAGACCCAGTACTTC
CASNPGQGYQETQYF
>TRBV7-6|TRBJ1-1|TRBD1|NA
TGTGCCAGCAGCGCAAACAGGGGGAACACTGAAGCTTTCTTT
CASSANRGNTEAFF
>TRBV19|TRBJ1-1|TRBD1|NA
TGTGCCAGTAGTATATTCAACAGGGGGTATACGGCCTTCACTGAAGCTTTCTTT
CASSIFNRGYTAFTEAFF
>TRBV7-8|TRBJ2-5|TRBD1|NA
TGTGCCAGCAGCCCGAGTGACAGGGGGGAGACCCAGTACTTC
CASSPSDRGETQYF
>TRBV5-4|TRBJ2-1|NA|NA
TGTGCCAGCAGCTTTTGGAGGGCCGGTAGCGATGAGCAGTTCTTC
CASSFWRAGSDEQFF
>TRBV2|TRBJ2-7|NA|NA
TGTGCCAGCAGCTTGACAGGCGCAACCTACGAGCAGTACTTC
CASSLTGATYEQYF
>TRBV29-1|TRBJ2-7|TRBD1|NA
TGCAGCGTTGGGGACAGGGGATTCTCGCAGTACTTC
CSVGDRGFSQYF
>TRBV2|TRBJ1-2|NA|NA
TGTGCCAGCAGTGAACCAGGGCAGACCTATGGCTACCCCTTC
CASSEPGQTYGYPF
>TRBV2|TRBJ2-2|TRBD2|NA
TGTGCCAGCGGTATTAGCGGGGGCAGGAACACCGGGGAGCTGTTTTTT
CASGISGGRNTGELFF
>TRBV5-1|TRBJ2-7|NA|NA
TGCGCCAGCAGCTTGGGGCGCGGGGGCGGAGTGGATCGGCGTTACTTC
CASSLGRGGGVDRRYF
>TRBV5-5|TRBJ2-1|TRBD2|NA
TGTGCCAGCACAATGACTAGCGGGGCCTACAATGAGCAGTTCTTC
CASTMTSGAYNEQFF
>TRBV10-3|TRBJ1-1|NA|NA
TGTGCCATCAGTGGGGGGACAACGAACACTGAAGCTTTCTTT
CAISGGTTNTEAFF
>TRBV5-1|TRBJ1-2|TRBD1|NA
TGCGCCAGCAGCCTGGGACAGGTAGACTATGGCTACACCTTC
CASSLGQVDYGYTF
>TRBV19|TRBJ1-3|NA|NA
TGTGCCAGTAGGCACAGGACCAGCTCTGGAAACACCATATATTTT
CASRHRTSSGNTIYF
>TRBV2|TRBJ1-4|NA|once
TGTGCCAGCAGTCCTGCGGAGGGGTATGAAAAACTGTTTTTT
CASSPAEGYEKLFF
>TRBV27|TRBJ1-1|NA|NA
TGTGCCAGCAGCCGTGCAGCAAGACAGACTGAAGCTTTCTTT
CASSRAARQTEAFF
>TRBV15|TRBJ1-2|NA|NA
TGTGCCACCAGCAGAGGGCAGGCCTATGGCTACACCTTC
CATSRGQAYGYTF
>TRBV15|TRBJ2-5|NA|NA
TGTGCCACCAGCAGAGATAGGGGTGGGGGGCAAGAGACCCAGTACTTC
CATSRDRGGGQETQYF
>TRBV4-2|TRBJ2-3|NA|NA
TGTGCCAGCAGCCAAGATGGCCAGCGGGCTATCACAGATACGCAGTATTTT
CASSQDGQRAITDTQYF
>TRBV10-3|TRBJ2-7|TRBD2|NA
TGTGCCATCATGCCCACCGGGAGGGGGGAGCAGTACTTC
CAIMPTGRGEQYF
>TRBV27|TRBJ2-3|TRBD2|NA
TGTGCCAGCAGCGGGAGTCGGGGGGTCGATACGCAGTATTTT
CASSGSRGVDTQYF
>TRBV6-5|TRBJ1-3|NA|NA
TGTGCCAGCAGTTACGGGGGGGCGTCTGGAAACACCATATATTTT
CASSYGGASGNTIYF
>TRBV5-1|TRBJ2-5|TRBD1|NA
TGCGCCAGCAGCGAACTAACAGGGGACGAGACCCAGTACTTC
CASSELTGDETQYF
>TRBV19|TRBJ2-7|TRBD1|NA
TGTGCCAGTAGTATAGTCCCGACAGGGGTTTACGAGCAGTACTTC
CASSIVPTGVYEQYF
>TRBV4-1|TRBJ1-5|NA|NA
TGCGCCAGCAGCCAAGATCTAGGGGCCCATCAGCCCCAGCATTTT
CASSQDLGAHQPQHF
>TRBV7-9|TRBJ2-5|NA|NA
TGTGCCAGCAGCCCGGGGATCCTGTTAATGGGGCAAGAGACCCAGTACTTC
CASSPGILLMGQETQYF
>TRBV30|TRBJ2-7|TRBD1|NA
TGTGCCTGGAGCTGGACAGGGGCCGGCGAGCAGTACTTC
CAWSWTGAGEQYF
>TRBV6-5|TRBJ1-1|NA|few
TGTGCCAGCAGCGTTGACAGACTGAACACTGAAGCTTTCTTT
CASSVDRLNTEAFF
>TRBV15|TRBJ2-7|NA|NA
TGTGCCACCAGCAGAGAATGGCGGGGATACGAGCAGTACTTC
CATSREWRGYEQYF
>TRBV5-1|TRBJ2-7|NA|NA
TGCGCCAGCAGCCTCCCCGACAGTTACGAGCAGTACTTC
CASSLPDSYEQYF
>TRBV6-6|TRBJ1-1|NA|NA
TGTGCCAGCAGGAAACGGGAGAGGGCCGACACTGAAGCTTTCTTT
CASRKRERADTEAFF
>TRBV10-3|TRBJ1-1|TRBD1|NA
TGTGCCATCAGAGCCCAGGGGGCTGAAATCACTGAAGCTTTCTTT
CAIRAQGAEITEAFF
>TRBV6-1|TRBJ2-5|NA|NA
TGTGCCAGCAGTGACGTACAGCAAGAGACCCAGTACTTC
CASSDVQQETQYF
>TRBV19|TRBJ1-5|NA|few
TGTGCCAGTAGTAGCCAGGAGGGCAGTAGCAATCAGCCCCAGCATTTT
CASSSQEGSSNQPQHF
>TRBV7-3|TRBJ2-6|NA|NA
TGTGCCAGCAGCTCCCTATCCAGGGGATCTGGGGCCAACGTCCTGACTTTC
CASSSLSRGSGANVLTF
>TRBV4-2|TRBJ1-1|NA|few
TGTGCCAGCAGCCAAGATTTTAGTCAGGGTGGGGAAGCTTTCTTT
CASSQDFSQGGEAFF
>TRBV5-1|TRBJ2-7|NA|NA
TGCGCCAGCAGCTTGGACAGGAATTACGAGCAGTACTTC
CASSLDRNYEQYF
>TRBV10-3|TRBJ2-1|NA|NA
TGTGCCACGAGTCATGGCGGGGACTACAATGAGCAGTTCTTC
CATSHGGDYNEQFF
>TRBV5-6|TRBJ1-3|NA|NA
TGTGCCAGCAGCTTGCCCTGGACAGACTCTGGAAACACCATATATTTT
CASSLPWTDSGNTIYF
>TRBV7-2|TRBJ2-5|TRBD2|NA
TGTGCCAGCAGCTTGGTCGGGACTAGCGGACAAGAGACCCAGTACTTC
CASSLVGTSGQETQYF
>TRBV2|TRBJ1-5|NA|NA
TGTGCCAGCAGCGATTACAGGAATCAGCCCCAGCATTTT
CASSDYRNQPQHF
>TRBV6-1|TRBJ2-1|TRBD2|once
TGTGCCAGCAGGGAGCTAGCGGGGTACAATGAGCAGTTCTTC
CASRELAGYNEQFF
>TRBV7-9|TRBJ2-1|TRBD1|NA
TGTGCCAGCAGCTTCCAGGGGGCCTTGGGAATCTTC
CASSFQGALGIF
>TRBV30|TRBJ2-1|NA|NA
TGTGCCTGGAGTCCTTCTAGTTGGACCTACAATGAGCAGTTCTTC
CAWSPSSWTYNEQFF
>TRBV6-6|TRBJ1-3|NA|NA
TGTGCCAGCAGTCAAGACGGAGCCTCTGGAAACACCATATATTTT
CASSQDGASGNTIYF
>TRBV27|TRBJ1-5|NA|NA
TGTGCCAGCAGTTTACGAAACCCGACAAGTAATCAGCCCCAGCATTTT
CASSLRNPTSNQPQHF